The TCR beta chain described here comes from a study of blood T cell repertoires in COVID-19. Background on the study: Donors in the United States, Italy and Spain gave samples during acute or convalescent COVID-19.

Clones were sequenced by immunoSEQ multiplex PCR, and TCRdb holds only the in-frame ones, with some missing. The sample lists approximately 230,000 clones, roughly four fifths occurring once. Sequencing used peripheral blood. The sequence was obtained from a man older than 75 with acute or convalescent COVID-19.

CDR3 region: CASSFYSGGTNSPLHF. CDR3 DNA sequence: TGCGCCAGCAGCTTTTATTCAGGGGGGACAAATTCACCCCTCCACTTT. The genes are TRBV5-1 and TRBJ1-6; 7 nucleotides line up with TRBD1. Germline CDR1 SGHRS, CDR2 YFSETQ. Unmatched junction bases numbered 9, after V lost 2 bases and J lost 7 bases. CDR3 size: 16 residues.